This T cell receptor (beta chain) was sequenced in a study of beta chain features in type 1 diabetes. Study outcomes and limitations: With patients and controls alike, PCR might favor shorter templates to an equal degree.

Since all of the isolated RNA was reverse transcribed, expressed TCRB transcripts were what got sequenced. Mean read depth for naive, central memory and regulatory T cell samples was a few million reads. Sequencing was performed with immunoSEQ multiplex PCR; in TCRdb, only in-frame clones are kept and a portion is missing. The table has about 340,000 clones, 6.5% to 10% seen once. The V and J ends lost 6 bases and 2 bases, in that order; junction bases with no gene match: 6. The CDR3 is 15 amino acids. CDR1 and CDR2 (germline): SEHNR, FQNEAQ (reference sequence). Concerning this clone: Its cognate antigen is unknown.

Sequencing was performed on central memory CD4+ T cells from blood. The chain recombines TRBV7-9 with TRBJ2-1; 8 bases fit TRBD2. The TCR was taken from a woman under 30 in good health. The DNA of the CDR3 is TGTGCCAGCAGTTCGAGCGGGAGCGCCTACAATGAGCAGTTCTTC. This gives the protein CASSSSGSAYNEQFF.